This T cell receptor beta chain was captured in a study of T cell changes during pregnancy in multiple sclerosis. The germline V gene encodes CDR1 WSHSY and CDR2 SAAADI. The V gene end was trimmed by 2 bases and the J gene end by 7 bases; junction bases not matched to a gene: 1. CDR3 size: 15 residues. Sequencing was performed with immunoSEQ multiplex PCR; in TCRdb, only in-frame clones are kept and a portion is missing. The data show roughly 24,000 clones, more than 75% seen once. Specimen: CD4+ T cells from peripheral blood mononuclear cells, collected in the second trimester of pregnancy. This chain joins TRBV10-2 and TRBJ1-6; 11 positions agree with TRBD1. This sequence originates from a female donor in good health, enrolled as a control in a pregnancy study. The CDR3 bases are TGCGCCAGCAGTGAGGGGGACAGGGGGAATTCACCCCTCCACTTT. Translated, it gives CASSEGDRGNSPLHF.